The subject of this entry is one T cell receptor beta chain. The record originates from a study of blood T cell repertoires in COVID-19. The V end lost 4 bases, the J end lost 1 base, and 10 bases lay between the germline ends. This CDR3 has 14 amino acids. The germline V gene encodes CDR1 SGDLS and CDR2 YYNGEE. Participants were placed into cohorts based on the clinical history they reported. TCRdb keeps only in-frame clones here, not all; method: immunoSEQ multiplex PCR. In the table there are approximately 260,000 clones, approximately 89% of which are singletons. The chain combines TRBV9 with TRBJ2-3, with D tentatively TRBD2 (5 bases). This clonotype was sampled from a middle-aged woman with acute COVID-19. Sequencing was done on a sample of PBMCs or T cells enriched from blood (not recorded which). The CDR3 sequence: CASSRAGGTDTQYF. The CDR3 bases are TGTGCCAGCAGCAGGGCCGGGGGCACAGATACGCAGTATTTT.